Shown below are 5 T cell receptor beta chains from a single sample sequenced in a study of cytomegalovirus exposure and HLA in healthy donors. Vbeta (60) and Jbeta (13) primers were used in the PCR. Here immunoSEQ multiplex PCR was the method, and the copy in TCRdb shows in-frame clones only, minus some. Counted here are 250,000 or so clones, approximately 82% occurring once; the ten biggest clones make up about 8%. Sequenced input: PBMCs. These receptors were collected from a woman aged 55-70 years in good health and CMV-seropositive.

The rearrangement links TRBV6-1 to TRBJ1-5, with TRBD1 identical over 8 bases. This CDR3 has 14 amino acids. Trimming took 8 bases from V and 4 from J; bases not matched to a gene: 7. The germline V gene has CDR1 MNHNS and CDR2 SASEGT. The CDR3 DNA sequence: TGTGCCAGCTACCCAGACAGGGGAAATCAGCCCCAGCATTTT. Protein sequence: CASYPDRGNQPQHF.

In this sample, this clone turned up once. The DNA of the CDR3 is TGTGCCAGCAGCCAAGGCCACAGAGACACCGGGGAGCTGTTTTTT. It yields the protein CASSQGHRDTGELFF. The rearrangement joins TRBV4-2 to TRBJ2-2, with unresolved D. This CDR3 is 15 amino acids long. Deletions cut 1 base from V and 3 bases from J, with 9 bases between. CDR1 and CDR2 (germline): LGHNA, YNFKEQ.

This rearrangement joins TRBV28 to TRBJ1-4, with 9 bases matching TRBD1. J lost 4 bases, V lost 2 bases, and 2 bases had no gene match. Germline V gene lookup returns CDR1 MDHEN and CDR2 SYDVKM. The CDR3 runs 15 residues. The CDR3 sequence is CASSLPTGGNEKLFF. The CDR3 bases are TGTGCCAGCAGTTTACCGACAGGGGGTAATGAAAAACTGTTTTTT.

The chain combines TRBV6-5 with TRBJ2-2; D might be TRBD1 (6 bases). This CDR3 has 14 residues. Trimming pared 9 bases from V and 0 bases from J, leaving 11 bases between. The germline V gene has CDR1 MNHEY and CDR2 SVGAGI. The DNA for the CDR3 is TGTGCCAGTTTAACAGGGACGAACACCGGGGAGCTGTTTTTT. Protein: CASLTGTNTGELFF.

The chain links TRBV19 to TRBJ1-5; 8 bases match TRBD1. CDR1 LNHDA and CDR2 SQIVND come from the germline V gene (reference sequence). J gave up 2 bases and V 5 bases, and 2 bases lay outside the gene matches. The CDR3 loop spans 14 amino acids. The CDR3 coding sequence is TGTGCCAGTAGTTGGGGACAGGGCAATCAGCCCCAGCATTTT. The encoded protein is CASSWGQGNQPQHF.